The 12 T cell receptor beta chains below were found in one sample sequenced in a study of cytomegalovirus exposure and HLA in healthy donors. PCR amplification relied on 60 Vbeta primers (plus 13 Jbeta primers). The assay was immunoSEQ multiplex PCR, and TCRdb's table has in-frame clones only and misses some. The sample has approximately 260,000 clones, about nine tenths seen once. Material: PBMCs. These receptor sequences come from a girl aged 2-15 years in good health and CMV-seronegative.

CDR3 DNA: TGTGCCAGTAGTACCCGGGGGGGGAACGCAGATACGCAGTATTTT. Translating gives CASSTRGGNADTQYF. The chain recombines TRBV19 with TRBJ2-3; TRBD2 aligns across 8 bases. Germline CDR1 and CDR2: LNHDA and SQIVND (reference sequence). The CDR3 length is 15 residues. Trimming removed 4 bases from V and 4 bases from J; junction bases left unmatched: 7. Variable domain in full (rest from reference TRBV19 and TRBJ2-3): DGGITQSPKYLFRKEGQNVTLSCEQNLNHDAMYWYRQDPGQGLRLIYYSQIVNDFQKGDIAEGYSVSREKKESFPLTVTSAQKNPTAFYLCASSTRGGNADTQYFGPGTRLTVL.

V and J are TRBV5-3 and TRBJ2-7, with 11 bases aligning to TRBD1. TRBV5-3 is given ORF status, its function remaining uncertain. The CDR3 is 13 amino acids. Losses at the gene ends were 7 bases for V and 5 bases for J; bases not matched to a gene: 5. CDR3 sequence: CARQDRGRDEQYF. The CDR3 nucleotides are TGTGCCAGACAGGACAGGGGGCGCGACGAGCAGTACTTC.

The chain recombines TRBV5-1 with TRBJ2-6; D unclear. Per the germline V gene, CDR1 is SGHRS and CDR2 is YFSETQ. The CDR3 totals 14 residues. V shed 4 bases and J shed 0 bases, with 5 bases lying between them. The DNA for the CDR3 is TGCGCCAGCAGCGACAACTCTGGGGCCAACGTCCTGACTTTC. It specifies CASSDNSGANVLTF. Together with reference TRBV5-1 and TRBJ2-6, the CDR3 gives the full variable domain: KAGVTQTPRYLIKTRGQQVTLSCSPISGHRSVSWYQQTPGQGLQFLFEYFSETQRNKGNFPGRFSGRQFSNSRSEMNVSTLELGDSALYLCASSDNSGANVLTFGAGSRLTVL.

V usage is TRBV29-1 and J usage is TRBJ1-1; 7 bases match TRBD1. Germline CDR1 reads SQVTM; CDR2 reads ANQGSEA. The CDR3 has 12 residues. V was clipped by 1 base and J by 11 bases; unmatched bases: 7. The DNA of the CDR3 is TGCAGCGTTGAAGTTATACAGGACAGGGCTTTCTTT. Protein product: CSVEVIQDRAFF.

This chain uses TRBV6-1 with TRBJ1-1; 7 bases map to TRBD1. This CDR3 spans 16 amino acids. The germline V gene encodes CDR1 MNHNS and CDR2 SASEGT. J lost 4 bases, V lost 4 bases, and 12 bases had no gene match. The CDR3 region has the DNA TGTGCCAGCAGTGGTGGACAGGCAGCGGGTAGCACTGAAGCTTTCTTT. As protein: CASSGGQAAGSTEAFF.

The chain joins TRBV19 to TRBJ2-1; TRBD2 aligns across 7 bases. The trim removed 3 bases at V and 5 bases at J, leaving 4 bases unmatched. Germline V lookup: CDR1 LNHDA, CDR2 SQIVND (reference sequence). The length of the CDR3 is 14 residues. CDR3 sequence reads: CASSIGRGNNEQFF. The CDR3 region has the DNA TGTGCCAGTAGTATCGGGCGGGGGAACAATGAGCAGTTCTTC. Variable domain in full (rest from reference TRBV19 and TRBJ2-1): DGGITQSPKYLFRKEGQNVTLSCEQNLNHDAMYWYRQDPGQGLRLIYYSQIVNDFQKGDIAEGYSVSREKKESFPLTVTSAQKNPTAFYLCASSIGRGNNEQFFGPGTRLTVL.

CDR3 in DNA: TGTGCCAGCAGTTTCGAAGCTAGCGGGAGAGGTAACAGGGACACCGGGGAGCTGTTTTTT. Translating it yields CASSFEASGRGNRDTGELFF. The chain joins TRBV27 to TRBJ2-2; 10 bases align to TRBD2. The CDR3 has 20 residues. The germline gives CDR1 MNHEY, CDR2 SMNVEV (reference sequence). Trimming cost V 3 bases and J 3 bases; bases outside gene matches: 16.

The chain recombines TRBV14 with TRBJ1-6, with D tentatively TRBD1 (6 bases). The V gene lost 4 bases and the J gene lost 10 bases, with 20 bases spanning the gap. The CDR3 runs to 16 residues. CDR1 and CDR2 (germline): SGHDN, FVKESK. As DNA, the CDR3 is TGTGCCAGCAGCCGCCGGCTACAGGGTATTAGATCACCCCTCCACTTT. It specifies CASSRRLQGIRSPLHF.

A single count supports this clone. The rearrangement links TRBV6-1 to TRBJ2-1, with 11 bases lining up with TRBD2. The V gene's germline CDR1 is MNHNS and CDR2 SASEGT. This CDR3 comprises 14 residues. V lost 7 bases, J lost 4 bases, and 3 bases stayed unmatched. This CDR3 reads CASTASGGYNEQFF. The DNA for the CDR3 is TGTGCCAGCACGGCTAGCGGGGGGTACAATGAGCAGTTCTTC.

The J gene is TRBJ1-3, the V gene TRBV9; D unresolved. CDR1 is SGDLS, CDR2 YYNGEE, per germline. V was pared by 2 bases and J by 6 bases, with 21 bases between. CDR3 length: 17 residues. CDR3 nucleotide sequence: TGTGCCAGCAGCGTCCCCGCCCGGGGAGGGTTGGAAAACACCATATATTTT. Translating gives CASSVPARGGLENTIYF.

The CDR3 nucleotides read TGTGCCAGCAGCAACCGGGACAGGGGCATTAATGAAAAACTGTTTTTT. Residues: CASSNRDRGINEKLFF. The chain has TRBV9 and TRBJ1-4, with TRBD1 identical over 10 bases. Trimming cost V 4 bases and J 4 bases; bases outside gene matches: 7. The germline CDR1 and CDR2 sequences are SGDLS and YYNGEE. The CDR3 spans 16 residues.

CDR3 sequence (DNA): TGTGCCAGCAGTTCCGACAGGGGCTACGAGCAGTACTTC. This gives the protein CASSSDRGYEQYF. The rearrangement links TRBV7-6 to TRBJ2-5; 8 bases are shared with TRBD1. The J call is in doubt because the DNA end fits TRBJ2-7 better. Per germline, CDR1 SGHVS and CDR2 FNYEAQ. The CDR3 contains 13 residues.